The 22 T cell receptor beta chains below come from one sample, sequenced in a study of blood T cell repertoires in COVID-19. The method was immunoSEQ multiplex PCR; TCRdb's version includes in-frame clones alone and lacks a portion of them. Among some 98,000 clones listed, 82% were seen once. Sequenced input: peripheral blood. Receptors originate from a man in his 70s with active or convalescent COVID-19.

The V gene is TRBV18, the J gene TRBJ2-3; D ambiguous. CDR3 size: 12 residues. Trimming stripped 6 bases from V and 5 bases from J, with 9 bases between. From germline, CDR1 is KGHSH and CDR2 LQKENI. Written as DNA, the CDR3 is TGTGCCAGCTCGCCTTACATAGATACGCAGTATTTT. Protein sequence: CASSPYIDTQYF.

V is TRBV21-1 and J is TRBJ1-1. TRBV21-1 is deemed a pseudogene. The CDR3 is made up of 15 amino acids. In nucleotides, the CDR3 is TGTGCCAGCAGCCCTCGGCTTTCGGAGGGCACTGAAGCTTTCTTT. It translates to CASSPRLSEGTEAFF.

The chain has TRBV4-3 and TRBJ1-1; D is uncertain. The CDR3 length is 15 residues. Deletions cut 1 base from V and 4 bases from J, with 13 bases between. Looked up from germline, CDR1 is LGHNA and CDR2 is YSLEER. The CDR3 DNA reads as TGCGCCAGCAGCCAAGCTCATCAGGTGGGCACTGAAGCTTTCTTT. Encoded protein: CASSQAHQVGTEAFF.

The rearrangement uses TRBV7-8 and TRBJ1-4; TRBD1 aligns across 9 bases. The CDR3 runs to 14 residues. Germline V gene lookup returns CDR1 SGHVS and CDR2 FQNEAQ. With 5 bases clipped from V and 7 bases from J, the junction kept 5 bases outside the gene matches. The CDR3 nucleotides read TGTGCCAGCAGCCGGACAGGGGTTTTTGAAAAACTGTTTTTT. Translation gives CASSRTGVFEKLFF.

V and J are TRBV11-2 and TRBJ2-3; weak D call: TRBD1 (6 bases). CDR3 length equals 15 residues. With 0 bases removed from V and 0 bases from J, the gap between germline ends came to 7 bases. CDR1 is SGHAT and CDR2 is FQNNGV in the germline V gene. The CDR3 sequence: CASSLDRGSTDTQYF. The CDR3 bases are TGTGCCAGCAGCTTAGATAGGGGGAGCACAGATACGCAGTATTTT.

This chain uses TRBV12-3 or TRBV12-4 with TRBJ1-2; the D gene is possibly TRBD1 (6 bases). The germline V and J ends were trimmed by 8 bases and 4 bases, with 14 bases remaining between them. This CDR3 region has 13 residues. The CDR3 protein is CASGLGGGYGYTF. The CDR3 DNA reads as TGTGCCAGCGGGTTAGGGGGGGGCTATGGCTACACCTTC.

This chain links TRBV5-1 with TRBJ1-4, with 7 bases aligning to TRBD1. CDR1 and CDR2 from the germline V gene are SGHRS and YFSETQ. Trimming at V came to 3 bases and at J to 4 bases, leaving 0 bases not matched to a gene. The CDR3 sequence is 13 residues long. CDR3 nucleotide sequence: TGCGCCAGCAGCTGGGACAGTAATGAAAAACTGTTTTTT. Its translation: CASSWDSNEKLFF.

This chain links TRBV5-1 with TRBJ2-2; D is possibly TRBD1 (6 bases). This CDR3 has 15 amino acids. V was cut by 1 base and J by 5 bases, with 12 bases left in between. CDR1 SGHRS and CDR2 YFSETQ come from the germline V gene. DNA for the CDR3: TGCGCCAGCAGCTTGACAGGGCGAGGGACCGGGGAGCTGTTTTTT. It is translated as CASSLTGRGTGELFF.

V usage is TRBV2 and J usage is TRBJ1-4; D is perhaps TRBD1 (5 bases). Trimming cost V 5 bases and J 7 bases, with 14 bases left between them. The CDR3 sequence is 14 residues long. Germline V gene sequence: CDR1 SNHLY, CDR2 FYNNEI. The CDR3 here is CASSNPKGAEKLFF. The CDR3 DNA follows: TGTGCCAGCAGTAACCCGAAAGGGGCTGAAAAACTGTTTTTT.

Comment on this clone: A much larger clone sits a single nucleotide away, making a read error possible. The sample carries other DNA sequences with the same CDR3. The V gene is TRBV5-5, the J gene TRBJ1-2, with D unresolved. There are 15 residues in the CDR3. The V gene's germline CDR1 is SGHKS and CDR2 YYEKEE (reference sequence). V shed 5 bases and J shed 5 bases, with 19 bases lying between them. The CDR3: CASRLDNMDSYGYTF. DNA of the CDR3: TGTGCCAGCAGGCTCGATAACATGGACTCGTATGGCTACACCTTC.

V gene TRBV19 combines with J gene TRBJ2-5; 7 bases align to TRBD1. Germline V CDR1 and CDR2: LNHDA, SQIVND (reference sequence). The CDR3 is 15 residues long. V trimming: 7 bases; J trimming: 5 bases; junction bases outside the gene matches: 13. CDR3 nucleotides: TGTGCCAGTACGAACCATGGCAGGGGGTTGGAGACCCAGTACTTC. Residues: CASTNHGRGLETQYF.

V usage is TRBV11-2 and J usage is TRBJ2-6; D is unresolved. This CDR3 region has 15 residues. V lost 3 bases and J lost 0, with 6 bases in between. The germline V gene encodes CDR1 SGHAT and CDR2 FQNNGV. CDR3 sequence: CASSLGPSGANVLTF. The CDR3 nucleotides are TGTGCCAGCAGCTTGGGCCCCTCTGGGGCCAACGTCCTGACTTTC. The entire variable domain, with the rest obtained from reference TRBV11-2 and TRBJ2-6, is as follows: EAGVAQSPRYKIIEKRQSVAFWCNPISGHATLYWYQQILGQGPKLLIQFQNNGVVDDSQLPKDRFSAERLKGVDSTLKIQPAKLEDSAVYLCASSLGPSGANVLTFGAGSRLTVL.

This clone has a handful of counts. The CDR3 nucleotides read TGTGCCAGCAGCTTAACTAGCGGGGGGTCCTACAATGAGCAGTTCTTC. Protein product: CASSLTSGGSYNEQFF. The V and J genes are TRBV7-3 and TRBJ2-1; 10 bases align to TRBD2. Germline CDR1 and CDR2: SGHTA and FQGTGA. There are 16 residues in the CDR3. J lost 1 base, V lost 0 bases, and 0 bases had no gene match. The variable domain in full, with the rest retrieved from reference TRBV7-3 and TRBJ2-1, is GAGVSQTPSNKVTEKGKYVELRCDPISGHTALYWYRQSLGQGPEFLIYFQGTGAADDSGLPNDRFFAVRPEGSVSTLKIQRTERGDSAVYLCASSLTSGGSYNEQFFGPGTRLTVL.

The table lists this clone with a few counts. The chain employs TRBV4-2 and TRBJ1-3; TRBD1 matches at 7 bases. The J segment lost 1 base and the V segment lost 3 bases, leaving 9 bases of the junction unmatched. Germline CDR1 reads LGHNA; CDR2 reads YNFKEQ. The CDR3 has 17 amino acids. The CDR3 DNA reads TGTGCCAGCAGCCAGGCACGACAGGGAGGATCTGGAAACACCATATATTTT. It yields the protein CASSQARQGGSGNTIYF.

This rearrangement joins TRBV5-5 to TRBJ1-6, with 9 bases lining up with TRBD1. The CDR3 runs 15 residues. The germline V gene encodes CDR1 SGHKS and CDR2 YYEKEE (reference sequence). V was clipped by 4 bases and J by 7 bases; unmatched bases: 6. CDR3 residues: CASSHQDRGNSPLHF. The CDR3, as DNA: TGTGCCAGCAGCCATCAGGACAGGGGCAATTCACCCCTCCACTTT.

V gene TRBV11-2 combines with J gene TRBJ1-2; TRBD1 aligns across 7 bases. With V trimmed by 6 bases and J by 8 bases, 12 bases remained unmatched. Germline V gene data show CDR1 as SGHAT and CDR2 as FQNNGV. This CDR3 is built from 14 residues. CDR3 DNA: TGTGCCAGCAGTTATGGGGACAGTTCGGGAGGCTACACCTTC. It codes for CASSYGDSSGGYTF.

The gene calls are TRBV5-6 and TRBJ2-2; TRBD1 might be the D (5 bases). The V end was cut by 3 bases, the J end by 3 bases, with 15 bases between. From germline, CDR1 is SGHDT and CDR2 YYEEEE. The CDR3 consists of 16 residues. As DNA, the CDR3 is TGTGCCAGCAGCTCCCCCCAAAGGGGTTACACCGGGGAGCTGTTTTTT. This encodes CASSSPQRGYTGELFF.

The CDR3 loop is CASSLSWSSGVTTDTQYF. In nucleotides, the CDR3 is TGTGCCAGCAGCTTAAGTTGGAGTAGCGGGGTGACCACAGATACGCAGTATTTT. The chain employs TRBV7-9 and TRBJ2-3; TRBD2 agrees at 8 bases. The germline CDR1 and CDR2 sequences are SEHNR and FQNEAQ (reference sequence). The CDR3 runs 18 residues. Trimming cost V 2 bases and J 2 bases; bases outside gene matches: 12.

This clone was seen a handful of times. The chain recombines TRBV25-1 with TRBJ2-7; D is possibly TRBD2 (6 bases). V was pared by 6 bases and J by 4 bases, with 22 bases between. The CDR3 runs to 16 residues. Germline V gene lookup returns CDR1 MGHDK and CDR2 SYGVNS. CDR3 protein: CASSRGGVQAGYEQYF. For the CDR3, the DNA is TGTGCCAGCAGCCGCGGCGGGGTTCAGGCTGGATACGAGCAGTACTTC.

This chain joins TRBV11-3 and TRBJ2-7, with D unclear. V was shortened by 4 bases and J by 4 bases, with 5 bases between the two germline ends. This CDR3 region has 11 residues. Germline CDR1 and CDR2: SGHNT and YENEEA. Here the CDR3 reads CASSSTYEQYF. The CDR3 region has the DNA TGTGCCAGCAGCTCTACGTACGAGCAGTACTTC.

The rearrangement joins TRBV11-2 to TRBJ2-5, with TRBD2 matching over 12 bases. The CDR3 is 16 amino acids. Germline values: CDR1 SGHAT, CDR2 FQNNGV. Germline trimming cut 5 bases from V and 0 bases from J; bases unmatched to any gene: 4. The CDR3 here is CASSIGLAGHQETQYF. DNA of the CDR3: TGTGCCAGCAGCATTGGACTAGCGGGGCACCAAGAGACCCAGTACTTC.

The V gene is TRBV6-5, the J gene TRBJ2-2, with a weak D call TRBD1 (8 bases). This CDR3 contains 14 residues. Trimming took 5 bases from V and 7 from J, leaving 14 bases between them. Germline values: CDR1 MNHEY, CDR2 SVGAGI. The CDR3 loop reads CASSNRGGVGELFF. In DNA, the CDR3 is TGTGCCAGCAGTAACAGGGGGGGAGTCGGGGAGCTGTTTTTT.